The source of this T cell receptor beta chain is a study of blood T cell repertoires in COVID-19 (TCRdb year 2020). Context from the whole study: The collaborator samples originated in the United States, Italy and Spain and spanned the acute and convalescent phases of COVID-19. Deeply sampled blood TCRbeta repertoires from subjects exposed to, actively infected with, or recovered from COVID-19 were included in the dataset. The repertoires were made available in a free public database intended to serve as a resource for research on the immune response to SARS-CoV-2. The sample metadata nearly always contained a de-identified subject ID, COVID-19 status, age in years and sex. The prospective study material was composed of cDNA or gDNA derived from T cells, B-cell-depleted T cells, or PBMCs. Samples were obtained from the ongoing ImmuneRACE study (first 160 participants) and from about 1,300 subjects provided by 6 global collaborators. HLA class I and class II types, where available, came from metadata supplied by the sample provider rather than from assay-based typing.

Points the paper makes about the study in general: The amount of clinical and demographic metadata varied by source and participant and was provided uncurated.

Reading from cysteine to phenylalanine, the CDR3 counts 14 amino acids. Only the CDR3 part of the read is kept: 42 bases, read in frame from the first base. CDR1 and CDR2, looked up from the germline V gene (reference sequence), are LNHDA and SQIVND. V is trimmed back by 1 base and J by 4 bases, and the junction contains 3 bases that no gene match accounts for. TCRbeta CDR3 regions were amplified from genomic DNA using the immunoSEQ Assay, a bias-controlled multiplex PCR. The study's processing was this. Nucleated cell counts per sample were estimated from amplification of reference gene primers within the assay. To quantify the absolute abundance of each unique TCRbeta CDR3 rearrangement, sequence reads were collapsed and filtered. Productive Simpson clonality was computed per sample as the square root of Simpson's diversity index over productive rearrangements. TCRdb carries this immuneACCESS record with in-frame sequences only. Its versions omit some clonotypes, under half of them owing to an unresolved V gene in the studies checked, with the rest unexplained. The V and J calls and clone size come from that table; D and trimming were worked out from the DNA. The sample table lists 250,000 to 300,000 clones, 88% of them with a count of one. The top ten constitute about a tenth of the sample.

At one collaborating source in Seattle, patients were enrolled during active infection and were followed longitudinally through the course of disease. Each collaborating institution followed its own protocols to collect whole blood in K2EDTA tubes. For TCRbeta analysis, collaborators shipped samples as frozen whole blood, isolated PBMCs, or DNA extracted from either of those sample types. Comments on this clone: Its cognate antigen has yet to be identified. No base quality values were provided; no much bigger clone lies one nucleotide off.

The chain uses TRBV19 and TRBJ1-1, with TRBD1 matching 7 junction bases. The TCR was taken from a woman in her 70s with COVID-19, enrolled during active disease. The sample comprised peripheral blood. The DNA reads TGTGCCAGTAGTATAGGACAGGGAACCACTGAAGCTTTCTTT. The encoded protein is CASSIGQGTTEAFF.